This T cell receptor beta chain is drawn from a study of T cell responses to AZD1222 COVID-19 vaccine. Some clones are missing from TCRdb's copy, which holds only in-frame ones; the method was immunoSEQ multiplex PCR. The data show some 97,000 clones, with around 87% seen just once and roughly 4.2% held by the top ten. This CDR3 has 15 residues. Between the trimmed V and J ends, which lost 6 bases and 4 bases, there was a span of 15 bases. Germline V gene lookup returns CDR1 ENHRY and CDR2 SYGVKD. Sequenced here: peripheral blood, sampled on day 0 of MenACWY control vaccination. The chain joins TRBV10-3 to TRBJ2-2, with D perhaps TRBD1 (6 bases). This sequence originates from an adult in good health. CDR3 bases: TGTGCCATCAGCGTCGCACCCAGGGGCACCGGGGAGCTGTTTTTT. Its translation: CAISVAPRGTGELFF.